The T cell receptor beta chain under discussion was sequenced for a study of blood T cell repertoires in COVID-19. Study processing details: Reference gene primer amplification gave estimated nucleated cell counts. Sequenced by immunoSEQ multiplex PCR; TCRdb stores in-frame clones only, minus some. That table is the source of V, J and clone size, and D and trimming were worked out from the DNA. This sample yields approximately 74,000 clones, of which around 90% are seen a single time; 6% to 8% belongs to the top ten. CDR1 is MNHEY and CDR2 is SMNVEV in the germline V gene (reference sequence). The V end was cut by 4 bases, the J end by 1 base, with 20 bases between. The CDR3 consists of 18 residues.

Sequencing was performed on peripheral blood. The chain has TRBV27 and TRBJ1-5, with a weak D call TRBD1 (5 bases). The clonotype was recovered from an older man with acute or convalescent COVID-19. CDR3 loop: CASSSLNIGVNSNQPQHF. The CDR3 DNA reads as TGTGCCAGCAGTTCGCTCAACATAGGGGTGAACAGCAATCAGCCCCAGCATTTT.